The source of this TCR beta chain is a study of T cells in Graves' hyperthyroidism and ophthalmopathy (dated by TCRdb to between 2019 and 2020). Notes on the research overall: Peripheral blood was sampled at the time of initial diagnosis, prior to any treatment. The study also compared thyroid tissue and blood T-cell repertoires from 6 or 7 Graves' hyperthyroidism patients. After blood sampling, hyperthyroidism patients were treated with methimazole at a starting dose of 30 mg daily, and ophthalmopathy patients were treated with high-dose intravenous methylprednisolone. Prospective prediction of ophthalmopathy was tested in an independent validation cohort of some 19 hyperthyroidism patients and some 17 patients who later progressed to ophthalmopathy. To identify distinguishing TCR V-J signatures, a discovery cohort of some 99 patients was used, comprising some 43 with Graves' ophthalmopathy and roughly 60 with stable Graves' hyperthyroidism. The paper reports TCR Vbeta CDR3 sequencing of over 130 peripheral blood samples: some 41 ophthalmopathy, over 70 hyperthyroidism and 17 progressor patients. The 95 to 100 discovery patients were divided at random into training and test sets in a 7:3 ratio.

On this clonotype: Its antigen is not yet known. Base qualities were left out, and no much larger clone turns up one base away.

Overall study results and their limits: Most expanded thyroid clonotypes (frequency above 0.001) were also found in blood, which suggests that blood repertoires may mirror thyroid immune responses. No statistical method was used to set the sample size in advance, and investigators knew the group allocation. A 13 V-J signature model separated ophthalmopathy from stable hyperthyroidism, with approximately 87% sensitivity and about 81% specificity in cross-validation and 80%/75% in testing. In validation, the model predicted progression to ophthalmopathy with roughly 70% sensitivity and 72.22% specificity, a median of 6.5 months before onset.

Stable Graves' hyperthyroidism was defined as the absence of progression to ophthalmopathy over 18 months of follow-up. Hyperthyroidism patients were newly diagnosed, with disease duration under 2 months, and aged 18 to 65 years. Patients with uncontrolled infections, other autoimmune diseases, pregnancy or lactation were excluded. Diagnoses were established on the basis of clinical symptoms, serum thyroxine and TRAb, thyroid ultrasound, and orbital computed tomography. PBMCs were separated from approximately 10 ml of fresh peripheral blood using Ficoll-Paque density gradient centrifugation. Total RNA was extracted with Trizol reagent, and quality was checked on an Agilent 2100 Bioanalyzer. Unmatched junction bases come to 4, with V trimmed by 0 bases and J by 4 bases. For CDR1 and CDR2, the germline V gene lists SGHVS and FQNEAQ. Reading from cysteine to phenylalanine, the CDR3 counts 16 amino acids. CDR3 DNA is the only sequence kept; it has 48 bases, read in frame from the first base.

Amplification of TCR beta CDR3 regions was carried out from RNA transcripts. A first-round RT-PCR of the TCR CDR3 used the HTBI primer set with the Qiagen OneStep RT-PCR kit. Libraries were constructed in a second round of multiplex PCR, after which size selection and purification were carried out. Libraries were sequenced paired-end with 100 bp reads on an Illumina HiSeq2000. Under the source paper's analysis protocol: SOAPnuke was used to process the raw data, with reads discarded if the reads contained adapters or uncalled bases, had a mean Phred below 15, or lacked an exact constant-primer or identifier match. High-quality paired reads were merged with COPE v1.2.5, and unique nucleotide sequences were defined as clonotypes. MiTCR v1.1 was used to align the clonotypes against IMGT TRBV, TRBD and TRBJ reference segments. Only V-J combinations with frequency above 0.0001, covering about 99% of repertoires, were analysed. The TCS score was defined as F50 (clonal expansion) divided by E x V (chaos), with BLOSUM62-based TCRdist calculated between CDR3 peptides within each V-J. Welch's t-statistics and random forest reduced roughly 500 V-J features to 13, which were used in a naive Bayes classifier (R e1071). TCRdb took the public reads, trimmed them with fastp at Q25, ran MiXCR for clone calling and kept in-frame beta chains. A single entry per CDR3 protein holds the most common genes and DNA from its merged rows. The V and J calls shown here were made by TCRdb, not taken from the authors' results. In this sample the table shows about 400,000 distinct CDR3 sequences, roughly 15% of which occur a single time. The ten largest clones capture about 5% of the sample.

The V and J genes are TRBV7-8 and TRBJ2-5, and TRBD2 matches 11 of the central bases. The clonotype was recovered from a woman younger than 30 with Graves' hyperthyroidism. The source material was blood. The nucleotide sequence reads TGTGCCAGCAGCTTAGCGGGACTAGCGGCAACAGAGACCCAGTACTTC. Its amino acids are CASSLAGLAATETQYF.